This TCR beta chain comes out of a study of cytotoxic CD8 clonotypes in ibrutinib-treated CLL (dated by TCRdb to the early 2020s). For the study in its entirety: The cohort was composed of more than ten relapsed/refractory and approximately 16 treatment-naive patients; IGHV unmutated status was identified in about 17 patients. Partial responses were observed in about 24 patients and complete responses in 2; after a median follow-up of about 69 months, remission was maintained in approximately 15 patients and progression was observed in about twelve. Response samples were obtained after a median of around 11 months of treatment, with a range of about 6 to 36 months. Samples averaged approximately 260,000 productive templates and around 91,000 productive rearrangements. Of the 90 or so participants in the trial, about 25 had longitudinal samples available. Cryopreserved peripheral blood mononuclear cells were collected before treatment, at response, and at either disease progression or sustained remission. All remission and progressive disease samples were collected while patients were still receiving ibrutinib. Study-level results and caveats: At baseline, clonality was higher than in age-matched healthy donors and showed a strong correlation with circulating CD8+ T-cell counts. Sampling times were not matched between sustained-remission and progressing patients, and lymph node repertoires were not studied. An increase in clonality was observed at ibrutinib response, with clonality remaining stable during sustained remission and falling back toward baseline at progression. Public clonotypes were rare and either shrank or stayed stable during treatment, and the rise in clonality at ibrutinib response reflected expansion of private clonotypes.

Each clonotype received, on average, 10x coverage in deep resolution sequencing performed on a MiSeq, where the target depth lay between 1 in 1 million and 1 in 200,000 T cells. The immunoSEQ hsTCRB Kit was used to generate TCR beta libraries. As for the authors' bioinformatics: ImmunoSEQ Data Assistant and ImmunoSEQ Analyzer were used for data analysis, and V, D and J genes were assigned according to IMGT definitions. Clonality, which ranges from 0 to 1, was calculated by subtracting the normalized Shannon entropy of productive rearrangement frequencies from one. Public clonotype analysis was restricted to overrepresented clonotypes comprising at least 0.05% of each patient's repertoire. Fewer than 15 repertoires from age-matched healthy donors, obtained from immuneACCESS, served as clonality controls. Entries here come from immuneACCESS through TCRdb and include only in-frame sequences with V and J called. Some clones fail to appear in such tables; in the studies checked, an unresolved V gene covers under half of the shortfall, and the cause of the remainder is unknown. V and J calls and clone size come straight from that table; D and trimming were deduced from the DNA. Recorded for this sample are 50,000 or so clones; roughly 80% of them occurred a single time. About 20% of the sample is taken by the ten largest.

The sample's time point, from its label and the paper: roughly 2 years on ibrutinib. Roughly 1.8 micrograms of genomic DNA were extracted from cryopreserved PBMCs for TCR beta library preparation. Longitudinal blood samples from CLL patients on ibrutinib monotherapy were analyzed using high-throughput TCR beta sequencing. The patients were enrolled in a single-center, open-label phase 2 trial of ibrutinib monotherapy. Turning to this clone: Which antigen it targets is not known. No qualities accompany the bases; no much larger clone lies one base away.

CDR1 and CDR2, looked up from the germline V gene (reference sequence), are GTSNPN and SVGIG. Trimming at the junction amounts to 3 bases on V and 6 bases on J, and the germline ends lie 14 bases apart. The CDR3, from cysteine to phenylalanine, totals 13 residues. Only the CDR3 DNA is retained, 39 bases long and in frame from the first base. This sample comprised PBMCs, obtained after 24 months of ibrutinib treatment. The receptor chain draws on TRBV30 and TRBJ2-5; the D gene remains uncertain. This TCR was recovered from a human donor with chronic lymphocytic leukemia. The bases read TGTGCCTGGAGCGAGGACCCTTCTAAGACCCAGTACTTC. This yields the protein CAWSEDPSKTQYF.